The TCR beta chain described here comes from a study of T cell responses to AZD1222 COVID-19 vaccine (dated by TCRdb to the early 2020s). For the study in its entirety: AZD1222 recipients whose second dose came at about 4 weeks and those whose second dose came at about 12 weeks were combined into one group, since spike-specific TCR depth and breadth did not differ between the two schedules. TCR sequencing covered some 250 trial participants: 207 given two doses of AZD1222 and 26 given two doses of MenACWY control vaccine. Trial participants were enrolled by age into 18-55, 56-69 and 70-plus year subgroups, with roughly 150, 30 and 60 TCR-sequenced participants respectively.

The CDR3 regions of human TCRbeta chains were subjected to immunosequencing. The study's processing was this. Repertoire TCRs were matched against a reference library of SARS-CoV-2-specific TCRs generated with the MIRA antigen-specificity platform. Breadth meant the fraction of unique TCRs that were SARS-CoV-2-associated, whereas depth meant the fraction of total T cells that were SARS-CoV-2-associated. Using the MIRA data, each spike-specific TCR was mapped to the spike region that the TCR reacts to and placed in a CD4 or CD8 class. Log10-transformed breadth and depth values were compared by one-way ANOVA with Sidak's multiple comparisons tests. As stored in TCRdb, this immuneACCESS dataset retains in-frame rearrangements with V and J assigned. A fraction of the clones does not appear; measured against another copy, unresolved V genes explain less than half of the discrepancy, and the remainder lacks a known reason. The D gene and trimming were derived from the DNA, and the V and J assignments and clone size from that table. In all, the sample holds 150,000 or so clones, and 90% to 95% of those were seen once. The top ten hold about 1.5% of the sample.

Overall results and qualifications from the work: Participants were mostly white British and included more females than males, and it was suggested by the authors that clonal diversity may have been underestimated. In the small 56-69-year group, the increase in depth fell short of significance, most likely because of low power. Conclusions about previously exposed vaccinees are limited, since just six or seven AZD1222 recipients were seropositive for SARS-CoV-2 at baseline. A significant rise in spike-specific TCR breadth and depth was observed after two AZD1222 doses relative to day 0 and relative to MenACWY recipients. The whole spike protein was spanned by vaccine-associated CD4 TCRs, and dominant responses were seen in regions 160-218 and 743-854. Because no day 14 peak-response samples were available, repertoires were characterized only after the peak T cell response. Reportedly, almost half of the unique spike-specific TCRs recognized epitopes lying outside the regions that are mutated in the B.1.351 and B.1.1.7 variants.

In light of the paper, this sample's time point label describes: baseline before first vaccination. The vaccinee samples were drawn from two UK trials, COV001 and COV002, one of which was a single-blind randomized controlled phase 2/3 trial testing AZD1222 (ChAdOx1 nCoV-19) in healthy adults. For TCRbeta chain sequencing, PBMC samples from trial participants were taken at day 0 and at day 28 after the second dose. V lost 5 bases and J lost 6 bases; the stretch between them is 10 bases long. Measured from the cysteine to the phenylalanine, the CDR3 is 12 residues long. Only CDR3 DNA remains: 36 bases, in frame from the first base. CDR1 and CDR2 are read off the germline V gene (reference sequence) as MNHEY and SMNVEV. On this clone itself: The clone's antigen remains unknown. Base qualities are not provided; no much larger clone lies one nucleotide away.

The specimen was peripheral blood, collected on day 0 of AZD1222 vaccination. This receptor was identified in an adult in good health. The chain is made from TRBV27 and TRBJ1-1; TRBD1 is perhaps the D gene, given 6 matching bases. CDR3 reads: CASSLKGAEAFF. The bases read TGTGCCAGCAGTCTCAAGGGGGCTGAAGCTTTCTTT.